The rows below give T cell receptor beta chains drawn from one sample of a study of blood T cells in healthy people across ages. TCRdb re-called the 5' RACE reads through MiXCR, storing one row per CDR3 protein. The repertoire consists of hundreds of thousands of distinct CDR3 sequences, with around 32% occurring once and the leading ten covering just over 15%. The sequencing input was blood. Receptors were obtained from an elderly woman in good health. The CDR3 runs from the conserved cysteine through the conserved F or W. The order of the fields is V gene, D gene, J gene, clone size, CDR3 DNA, CDR3 protein. The D gene is left open where the match is weak. Rows may omit the clone size; those that give it use once, few, many or a size class.

TRBV5-1,-,TRBJ2-4,many,TGCGCCAGCAGCACGGGACTCTTTCAGCAAAACATTCAGTACTTC,CASSTGLFQQNIQYF
TRBV6-1,TRBD2,TRBJ2-3,-,TGTGCCAGCAGTGAAGAACCGGGACTAGCAGCAGATACGCAGTATTTT,CASSEEPGLAADTQYF
TRBV20-1,-,TRBJ2-2,-,TGCAGTGCTAGAAAGATATTGACTTCAAACACCGGGGAGCTGTTTTTT,CSARKILTSNTGELFF
TRBV5-1,-,TRBJ1-2,many,TGCGCCAGCAGCTTGGCCGTCGCAGGGGAAAGTGGCTACACCTTC,CASSLAVAGESGYTF
TRBV7-2,-,TRBJ1-1,once,TGTGCCAGCAGCCCCCGGGCGGGTGGCGGGATGAAGACTGAAGCTTTCTTT,CASSPRAGGGMKTEAFF
TRBV3-1,TRBD2,TRBJ2-7,many,TGTGCCAGCAGCCAAGCTCCTAGCGGGGTATACGAGCAGTACTTC,CASSQAPSGVYEQYF
TRBV30,TRBD2,TRBJ2-7,-,TGTGCCTGGAGTATTGGTGCTAGCGGGGGTGGGAGGTCCCAGTACTTC,CAWSIGASGGGRSQYF
TRBV6-1,-,TRBJ1-4,-,TGTGCCAGCAGTGCTTTTTATGACCTGCGGCGGGAAAAACTGTTTTTT,CASSAFYDLRREKLFF
TRBV7-9,-,TRBJ1-6,many,TGTGCCAGCAGCTTAACAGGGTGGGATTCACCCCTCCACTTT,CASSLTGWDSPLHF
TRBV3-1,-,TRBJ1-3,-,TGTGCCAGCAGCCAGGGCAGATACTCTGGAAACACCATATATTTT,CASSQGRYSGNTIYF
TRBV6-5,-,TRBJ2-1,many,TGTGCCAGCAGGGGCTGGGTAAGCTCCTACAATGAGCAGTTCTTC,CASRGWVSSYNEQFF
TRBV30,-,TRBJ2-7,many,TGTGCCTGGACTAACCGGTACGAGCAGTACTTC,CAWTNRYEQYF
TRBV19,TRBD1,TRBJ2-2,-,TGTGCCAGTAGTAAATTCACAGGGGACACCGGGGAGCTGTTTTTT,CASSKFTGDTGELFF
TRBV2,-,TRBJ1-1,-,TGTGCCAGCAGCCGGGACCTATCGACCGGGGCTTTCTTT,CASSRDLSTGAFF
TRBV10-3,-,TRBJ2-1,many,TGTGCCATCAGACGGGACATCCCCGATGAGCAGTTCTTC,CAIRRDIPDEQFF
TRBV10-3,TRBD1,TRBJ2-1,-,TGTGCCACCTTCGACAGGGCCCACAATGAGCAGTTCTTC,CATFDRAHNEQFF
TRBV5-1,-,TRBJ2-5,-,TGCGCCAGCAGCCAAAAGGGACCCGCGGGAGAGACCCAGTACTTC,CASSQKGPAGETQYF
TRBV7-3,TRBD1,TRBJ2-5,many,TGTGCCAGCAGCTATCGACAGGGGGCACAGGAGACCCAGTACTTC,CASSYRQGAQETQYF
TRBV7-9,TRBD2,TRBJ2-7,many,TGTGCCAGCAGCGCTAGCGGGGGCGGGGGAAGCTCCTACGAGCAGTACTTC,CASSASGGGGSSYEQYF
TRBV29-1,-,TRBJ1-6,many,TGCAGTCTCCAAGTTGTGAGGGAGAATTCACCCCTCCACTTT,CSLQVVRENSPLHF
TRBV11-2,-,TRBJ2-3,many,TGTGCCAGCAGCTGGGCCCGGAGCACAGATACGCAGTATTTT,CASSWARSTDTQYF
TRBV20-1,TRBD2,TRBJ2-1,-,TGCAGTGCTAGGAGGGGGACTAGCGGGAGCACCTACAATGAGCAGTTCTTC,CSARRGTSGSTYNEQFF
TRBV7-2,-,TRBJ1-2,once,TGTGCCAGCAGCCCCAGGGGCGCCGACTATGGCTACACCTTC,CASSPRGADYGYTF
TRBV7-2,TRBD1,TRBJ1-5,-,TGTGCCAGCAGCGGACGGACAGGGGGTAATCAGCCCCAGCATTTT,CASSGRTGGNQPQHF
TRBV19,-,TRBJ2-7,many,TGTGCCAGTAGCCAGAGACAGGCAGGCTTCTACGAGCAGTACTTC,CASSQRQAGFYEQYF
TRBV29-1,-,TRBJ2-7,many,TGCAGCGTTCCCTGGCCAGGGTCATACGAGCAGTACTTC,CSVPWPGSYEQYF
TRBV5-1,-,TRBJ2-3,many,TGCGCCAGCAGCTTGGGACAGACAGATACGCAGTATTTT,CASSLGQTDTQYF
TRBV20-1,-,TRBJ2-2,-,TGCAGTGCCTTAGGGTTGGGGTTGTTTCAAACCGGGGAGCTGTTTTTT,CSALGLGLFQTGELFF
TRBV2,-,TRBJ1-5,many,TGTGCCAGCAGTGAAGACGGGTTCGGCAATCAGCCCCAGCATTTT,CASSEDGFGNQPQHF
TRBV6-6,-,TRBJ1-4,-,TGTGCCAGCAGGGTGACAGCAACTAATGAAAAACTGTTTTTT,CASRVTATNEKLFF
TRBV2,-,TRBJ1-5,many,TGTGCCAGCAGTGAAGCAAGGGGTTATCAGCCCCAGCATTTT,CASSEARGYQPQHF
TRBV9,-,TRBJ1-1,-,TGTGCCAGCAGCGTAGAAGGGGGGCTCAGCCCGAACACTGAAGCTTTCTTT,CASSVEGGLSPNTEAFF
TRBV12-3/TRBV12-4,-,TRBJ1-2,-,TGTGCCAGCAGGTTTGCGGGTTCGAATGGCTACACCTTC,CASRFAGSNGYTF